One sample yielded the 3 T cell receptor beta chains listed below, sequenced in a study of T cell responses to AZD1222 COVID-19 vaccine. TCRdb's copy holds only in-frame clones and misses some; the assay was immunoSEQ multiplex PCR. The sample consists of 120,000 or so clones, approximately 89% of them appearing once. Here the sequenced sample was peripheral blood, taken on day 0 of AZD1222 vaccination. The receptor set was obtained from an adult in good health.

The gene calls are TRBV19 and TRBJ2-7; 11 nucleotides align to TRBD1. The junction had 12 bases not matched to a gene; V was cut back by 1 base and J by 7 bases. The CDR3 is 17 residues long. Germline assignment: CDR1 LNHDA and CDR2 SQIVND (reference sequence). This chain's CDR3 is CASSIVGGGQGAREQYF. CDR3 nucleotides: TGTGCCAGTAGTATAGTAGGAGGAGGACAGGGGGCGCGGGAGCAGTACTTC.

The rearrangement links TRBV5-1 to TRBJ2-7; D perhaps matches TRBD1 (6 bases). Germline V CDR1 and CDR2: SGHRS, YFSETQ. The CDR3 is 13 amino acids. The germline V and J ends were trimmed by 4 bases and 6 bases, with 14 bases remaining between them. The CDR3: CASSLGTFGEQYF. The CDR3 DNA reads as TGCGCCAGCAGCCTTGGGACATTCGGCGAGCAGTACTTC.

The chain recombines TRBV19 with TRBJ1-1; 9 bases are shared with TRBD1. Germline values: CDR1 LNHDA, CDR2 SQIVND (reference sequence). With 5 bases clipped from V and 4 bases from J, the junction kept 11 bases outside the gene matches. This CDR3 is 16 amino acids long. The CDR3 loop is CASSEGQGGSVTEAFF. The CDR3 region has the DNA TGTGCCAGTAGTGAGGGACAGGGAGGAAGTGTCACTGAAGCTTTCTTT. Full variable domain (outside the CDR3, taken from reference TRBV19 and TRBJ1-1): DGGITQSPKYLFRKEGQNVTLSCEQNLNHDAMYWYRQDPGQGLRLIYYSQIVNDFQKGDIAEGYSVSREKKESFPLTVTSAQKNPTAFYLCASSEGQGGSVTEAFFGQGTRLTVV.